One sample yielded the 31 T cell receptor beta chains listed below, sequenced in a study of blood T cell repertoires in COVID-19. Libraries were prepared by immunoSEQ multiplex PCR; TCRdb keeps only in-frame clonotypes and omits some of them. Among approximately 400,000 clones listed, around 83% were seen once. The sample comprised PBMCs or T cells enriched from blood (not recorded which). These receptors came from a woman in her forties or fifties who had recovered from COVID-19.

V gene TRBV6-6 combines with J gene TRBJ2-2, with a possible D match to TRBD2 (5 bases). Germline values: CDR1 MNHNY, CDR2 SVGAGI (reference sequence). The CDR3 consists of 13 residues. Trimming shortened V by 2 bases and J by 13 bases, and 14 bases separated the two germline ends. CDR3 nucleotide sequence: TGTGCCAGCAGTTACCGAGCGGACGGAGCGCTGTTTTTT. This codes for CASSYRADGALFF.

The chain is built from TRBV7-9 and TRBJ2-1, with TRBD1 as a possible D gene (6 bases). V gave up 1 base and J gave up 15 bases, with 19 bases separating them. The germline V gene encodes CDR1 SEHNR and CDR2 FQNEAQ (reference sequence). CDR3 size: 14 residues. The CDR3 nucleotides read TGTGCCAGCAGCTTAGGTGGTAGTGGTCAGGGGCCGTTCTTC. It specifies CASSLGGSGQGPFF.

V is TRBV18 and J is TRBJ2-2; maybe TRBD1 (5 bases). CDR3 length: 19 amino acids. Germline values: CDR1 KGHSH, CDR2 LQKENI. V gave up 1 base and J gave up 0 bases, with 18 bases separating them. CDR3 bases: TGTGCCAGCTCACCACTACGCCTCTGGACAACCACGAACACCGGGGAGCTGTTTTTT. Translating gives CASSPLRLWTTTNTGELFF.

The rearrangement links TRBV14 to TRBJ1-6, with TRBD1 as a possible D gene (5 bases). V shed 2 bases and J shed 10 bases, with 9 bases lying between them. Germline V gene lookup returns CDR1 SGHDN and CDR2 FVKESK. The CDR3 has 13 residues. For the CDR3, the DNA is TGTGCCAGCAGCCAAATCGGGGGGTCACCCCTCCACTTT. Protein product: CASSQIGGSPLHF. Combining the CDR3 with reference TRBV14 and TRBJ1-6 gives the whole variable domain EAGVTQFPSHSVIEKGQTVTLRCDPISGHDNLYWYRRVMGKEIKFLLHFVKESKQDESGMPNNRFLAERTGGTYSTLKVQPAELEDSGVYFCASSQIGGSPLHFGNGTRLTVT.

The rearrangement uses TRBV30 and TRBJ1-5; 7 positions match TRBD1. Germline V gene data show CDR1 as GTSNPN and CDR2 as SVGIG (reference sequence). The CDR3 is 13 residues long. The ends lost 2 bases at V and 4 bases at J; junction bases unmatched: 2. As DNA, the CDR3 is TGTGCCTGGAGTACAGGGGCAAATCAGCCCCAGCATTTT. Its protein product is CAWSTGANQPQHF.

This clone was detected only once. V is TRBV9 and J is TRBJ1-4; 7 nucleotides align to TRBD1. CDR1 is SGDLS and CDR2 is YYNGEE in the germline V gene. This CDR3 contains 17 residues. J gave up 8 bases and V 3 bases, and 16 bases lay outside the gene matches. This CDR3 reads CASSAAGPGGFREKLFF. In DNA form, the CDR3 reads TGTGCCAGCAGCGCCGCCGGACCAGGGGGTTTTAGGGAAAAACTGTTTTTT.

CDR3 protein: CATTAYYGYTF. The CDR3 DNA is TGTGCCACCACAGCTTACTATGGCTACACCTTC. This chain joins TRBV6-5 and TRBJ1-2; no clear D gene. Trimming cost V 10 bases and J 3 bases, with 9 bases left between them. Germline CDR1 MNHEY, CDR2 SVGAGI. This CDR3 comprises 11 residues.

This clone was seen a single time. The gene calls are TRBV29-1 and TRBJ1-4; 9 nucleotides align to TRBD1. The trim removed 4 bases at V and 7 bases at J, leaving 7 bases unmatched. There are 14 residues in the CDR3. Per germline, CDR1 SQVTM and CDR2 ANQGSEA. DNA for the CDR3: TGCAGCGTTGCCCGGGACAGGGCCAGTGAAAAACTGTTTTTT. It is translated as CSVARDRASEKLFF.

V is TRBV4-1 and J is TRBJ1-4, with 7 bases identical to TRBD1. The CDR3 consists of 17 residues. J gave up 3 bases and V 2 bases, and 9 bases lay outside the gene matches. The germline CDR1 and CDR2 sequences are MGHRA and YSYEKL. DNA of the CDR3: TGCGCCAGCAGCCAATCAGGGGGGAGACCGTCTAATGAAAAACTGTTTTTT. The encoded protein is CASSQSGGRPSNEKLFF.

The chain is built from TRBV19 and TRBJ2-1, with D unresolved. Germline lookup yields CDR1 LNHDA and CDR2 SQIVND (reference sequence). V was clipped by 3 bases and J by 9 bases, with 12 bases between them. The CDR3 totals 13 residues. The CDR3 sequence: CASSISLEIEQFF. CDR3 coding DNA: TGTGCCAGTAGTATCTCCCTAGAAATTGAGCAGTTCTTC.

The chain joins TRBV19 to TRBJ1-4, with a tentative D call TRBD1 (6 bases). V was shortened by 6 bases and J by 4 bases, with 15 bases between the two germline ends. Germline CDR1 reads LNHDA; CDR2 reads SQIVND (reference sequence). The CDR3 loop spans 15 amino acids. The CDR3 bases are TGTGCCAGTAGCTCCAGACAGGACTTTAATGAAAAACTGTTTTTT. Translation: CASSSRQDFNEKLFF.

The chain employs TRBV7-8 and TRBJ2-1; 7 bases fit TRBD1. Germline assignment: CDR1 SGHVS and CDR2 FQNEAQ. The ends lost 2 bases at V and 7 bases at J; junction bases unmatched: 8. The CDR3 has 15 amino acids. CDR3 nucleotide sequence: TGTGCCAGCAGCTTAATAGGGGGCAGGGAGAATGAGCAGTTCTTC. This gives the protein CASSLIGGRENEQFF.

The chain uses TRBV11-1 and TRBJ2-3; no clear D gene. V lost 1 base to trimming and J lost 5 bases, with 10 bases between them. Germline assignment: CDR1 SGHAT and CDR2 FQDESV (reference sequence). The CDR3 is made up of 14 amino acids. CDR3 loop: CASSLGGGKDTQYF. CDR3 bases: TGTGCCAGCAGCTTAGGAGGCGGCAAAGATACGCAGTATTTT.

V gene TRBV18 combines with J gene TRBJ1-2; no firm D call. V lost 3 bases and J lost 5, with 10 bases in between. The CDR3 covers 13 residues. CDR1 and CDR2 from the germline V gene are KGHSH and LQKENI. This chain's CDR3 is CASSPEGGYGYTF. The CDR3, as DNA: TGTGCCAGCTCACCGGAGGGTGGGTATGGCTACACCTTC.

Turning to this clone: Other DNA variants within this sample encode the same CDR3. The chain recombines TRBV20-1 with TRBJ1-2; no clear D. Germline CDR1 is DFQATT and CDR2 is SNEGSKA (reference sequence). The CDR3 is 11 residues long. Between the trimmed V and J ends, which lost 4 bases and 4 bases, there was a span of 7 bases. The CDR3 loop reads CSATGSYGYTF. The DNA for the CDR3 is TGCAGTGCTACCGGGAGCTATGGCTACACCTTC.

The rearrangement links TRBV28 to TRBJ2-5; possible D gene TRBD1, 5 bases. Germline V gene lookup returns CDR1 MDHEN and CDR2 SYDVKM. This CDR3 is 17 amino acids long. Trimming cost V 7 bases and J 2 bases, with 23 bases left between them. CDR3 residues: CASIPGGAAGMQETQYF. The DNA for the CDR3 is TGTGCCAGCATCCCGGGTGGGGCGGCCGGAATGCAAGAGACCCAGTACTTC.

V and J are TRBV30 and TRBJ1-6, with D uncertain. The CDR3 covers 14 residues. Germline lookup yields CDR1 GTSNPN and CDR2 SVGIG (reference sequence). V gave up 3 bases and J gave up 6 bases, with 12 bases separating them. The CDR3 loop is CAWSVVGSNSPLHF. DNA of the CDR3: TGTGCCTGGAGCGTCGTAGGGAGTAATTCACCCCTCCACTTT.

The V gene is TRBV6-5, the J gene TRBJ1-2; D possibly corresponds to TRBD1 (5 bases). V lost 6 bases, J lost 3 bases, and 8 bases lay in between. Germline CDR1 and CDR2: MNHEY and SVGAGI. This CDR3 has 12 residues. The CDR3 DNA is TGTGCCAGCAGGCGGGGGGACTATGGCTACACCTTC. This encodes CASRRGDYGYTF.

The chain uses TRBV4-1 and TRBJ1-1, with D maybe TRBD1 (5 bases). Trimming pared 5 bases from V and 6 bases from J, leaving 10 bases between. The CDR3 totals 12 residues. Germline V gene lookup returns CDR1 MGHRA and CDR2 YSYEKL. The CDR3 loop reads CASSSDSSEAFF. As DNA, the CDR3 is TGCGCCAGCAGCTCAGACAGTTCTGAAGCTTTCTTT.

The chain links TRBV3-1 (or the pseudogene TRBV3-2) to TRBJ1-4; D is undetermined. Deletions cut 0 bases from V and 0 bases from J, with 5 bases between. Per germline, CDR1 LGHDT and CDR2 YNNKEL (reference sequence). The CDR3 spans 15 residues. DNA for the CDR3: TGTGCCAGCAGCCAAGAGGGCGCAACTAATGAAAAACTGTTTTTT. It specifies CASSQEGATNEKLFF.

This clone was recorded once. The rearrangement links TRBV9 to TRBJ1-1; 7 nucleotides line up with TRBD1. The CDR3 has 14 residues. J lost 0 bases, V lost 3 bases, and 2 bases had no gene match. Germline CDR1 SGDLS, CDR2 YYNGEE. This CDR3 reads CASSGGTVNTEAFF. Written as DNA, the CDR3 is TGTGCCAGCAGCGGGGGGACAGTGAACACTGAAGCTTTCTTT.

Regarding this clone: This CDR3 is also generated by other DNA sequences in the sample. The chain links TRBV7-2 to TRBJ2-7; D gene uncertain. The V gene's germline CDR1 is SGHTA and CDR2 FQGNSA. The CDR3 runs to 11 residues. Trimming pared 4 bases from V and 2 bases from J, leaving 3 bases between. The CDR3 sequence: CASSSAYEQYF. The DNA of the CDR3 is TGTGCCAGCAGCTCAGCCTACGAGCAGTACTTC.

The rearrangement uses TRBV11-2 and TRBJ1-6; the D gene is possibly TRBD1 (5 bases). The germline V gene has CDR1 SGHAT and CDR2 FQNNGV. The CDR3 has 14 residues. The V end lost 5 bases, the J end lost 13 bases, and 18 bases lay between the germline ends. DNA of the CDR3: TGTGCCAGCAGCCCCCGGGGGGGGGACGTGCCCCTCCACTTT. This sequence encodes CASSPRGGDVPLHF.

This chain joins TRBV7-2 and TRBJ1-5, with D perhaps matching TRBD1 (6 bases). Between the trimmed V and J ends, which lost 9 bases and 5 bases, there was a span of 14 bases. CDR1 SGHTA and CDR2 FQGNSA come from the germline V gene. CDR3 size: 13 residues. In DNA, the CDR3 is TGTGCCAGGAATAGGGGGTTTGATCAGCCCCAGCATTTT. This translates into CARNRGFDQPQHF.

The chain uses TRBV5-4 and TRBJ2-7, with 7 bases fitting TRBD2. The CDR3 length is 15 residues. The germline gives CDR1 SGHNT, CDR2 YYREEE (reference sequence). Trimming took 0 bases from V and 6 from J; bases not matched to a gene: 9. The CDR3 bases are TGTGCCAGCAGCTTGGGGGGACTAAAACCCAGCGAGCAGTACTTC. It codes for CASSLGGLKPSEQYF.

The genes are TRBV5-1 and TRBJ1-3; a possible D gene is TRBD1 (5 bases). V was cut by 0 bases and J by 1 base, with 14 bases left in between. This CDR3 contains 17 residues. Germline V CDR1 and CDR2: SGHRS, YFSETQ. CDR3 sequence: CASSLVPGWVSGNTIYF. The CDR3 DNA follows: TGCGCCAGCAGCTTGGTTCCAGGGTGGGTTTCTGGAAACACCATATATTTT. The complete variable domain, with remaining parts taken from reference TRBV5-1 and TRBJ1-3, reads KAGVTQTPRYLIKTRGQQVTLSCSPISGHRSVSWYQQTPGQGLQFLFEYFSETQRNKGNFPGRFSGRQFSNSRSEMNVSTLELGDSALYLCASSLVPGWVSGNTIYFGEGSWLTVV.

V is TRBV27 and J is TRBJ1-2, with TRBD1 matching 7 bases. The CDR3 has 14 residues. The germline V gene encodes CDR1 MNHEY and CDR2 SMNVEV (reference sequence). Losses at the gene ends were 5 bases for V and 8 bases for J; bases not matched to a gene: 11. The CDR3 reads CASSLGRQGGGYTF. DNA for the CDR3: TGTGCCAGCAGTCTGGGGAGACAGGGTGGAGGCTACACCTTC.

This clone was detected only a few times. CDR3 region: CASSLKRTGVAYNEQFF. In nucleotides, the CDR3 is TGTGCCAGCAGCTTAAAGCGGACAGGGGTTGCCTACAATGAGCAGTTCTTC. The rearrangement uses TRBV5-5 and TRBJ2-1; 9 nucleotides line up with TRBD1. The CDR3 sequence is 17 residues long. CDR1 and CDR2 (germline): SGHKS, YYEKEE (reference sequence). Trimming cost V 2 bases and J 2 bases; bases outside gene matches: 8.

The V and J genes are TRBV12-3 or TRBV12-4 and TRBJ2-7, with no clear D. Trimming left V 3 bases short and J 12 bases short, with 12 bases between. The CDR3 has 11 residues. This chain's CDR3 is CASSFEALRYF. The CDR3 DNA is TGTGCCAGCAGTTTCGAGGCGTTGAGGTACTTC.

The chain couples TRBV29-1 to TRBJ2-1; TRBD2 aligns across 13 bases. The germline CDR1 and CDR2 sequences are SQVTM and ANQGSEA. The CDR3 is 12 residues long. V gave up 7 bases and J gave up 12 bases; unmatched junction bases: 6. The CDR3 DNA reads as TGCAGCGCCGGGACTAGCGGGAACAGGCAGTTCTTC. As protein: CSAGTSGNRQFF.

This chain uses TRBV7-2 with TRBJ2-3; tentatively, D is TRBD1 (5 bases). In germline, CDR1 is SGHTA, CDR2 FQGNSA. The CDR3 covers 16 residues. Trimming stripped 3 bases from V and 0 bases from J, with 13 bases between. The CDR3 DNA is TGTGCCAGCAGCTTCGGCAGGGCAGTCAGCACAGATACGCAGTATTTT. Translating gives CASSFGRAVSTDTQYF.